The 21 T cell receptor beta chains below were found in one sample sequenced in a study of T cell responses to AZD1222 COVID-19 vaccine. The assay was immunoSEQ multiplex PCR, and TCRdb's table has in-frame clones only and misses some. The table records about 54,000 clones, 70% to 90% of them present only once. The source was peripheral blood, collected 28 days after the second AZD1222 dose. The receptors were gathered from an adult who received the AZD1222 COVID-19 vaccine.

The count of this clone is one. The genes are TRBV11-3 and TRBJ2-1; D tentatively reads TRBD1 or TRBD2 (5 bases each). Germline assignment: CDR1 SGHNT and CDR2 YENEEA. The CDR3 is 16 residues long. Between the trimmed V and J ends, which lost 0 bases and 8 bases, there was a span of 17 bases. The CDR3 region has the DNA TGTGCCAGCAGCTTAGAGGGGCAGGGACCTGGTGATGAGCAGTTCTTC. Its protein is CASSLEGQGPGDEQFF.

V gene TRBV27 combines with J gene TRBJ2-7; 11 bases fit TRBD2. This CDR3 has 18 amino acids. Germline lookup yields CDR1 MNHEY and CDR2 SMNVEV (reference sequence). V dropped 0 bases and J dropped 7; count of bases not matched to a gene: 14. CDR3 sequence (DNA): TGTGCCAGCAGTTTATCCCCGCCGGGACTAGCGGTGGGTGGGGAGCAGTACTTC. Residues: CASSLSPPGLAVGGEQYF.

The J gene is TRBJ2-1, the V gene TRBV15, with 9 nucleotides matching TRBD2. V lost 0 bases and J lost 8; bases outside the gene matches: 8. This CDR3 region has 16 residues. Germline loops: CDR1 LNHNV, CDR2 YYDKDF (reference sequence). Written as DNA, the CDR3 is TGTGCCACCAGCAGAGAGACTAGCGGCAATACGGATGAGCAGTTCTTC. It translates to CATSRETSGNTDEQFF.

This sequence joins TRBV30 and TRBJ2-7; 10 bases agree with TRBD1. J lost 2 bases, V lost 3 bases, and 7 bases had no gene match. Looked up from germline, CDR1 is GTSNPN and CDR2 is SVGIG (reference sequence). This CDR3 comprises 15 residues. The CDR3 sequence: CAWSLKGTGAYEQYF. The CDR3 DNA is TGTGCCTGGAGCCTAAAGGGGACAGGGGCCTACGAGCAGTACTTC.

This clone was recorded only once. DNA for the CDR3: TGTGCCAGCAGACTCCGGGACAGGGGTTCACCCCTCCACTTT. It is translated as CASRLRDRGSPLHF. V usage is TRBV6-5 and J usage is TRBJ1-6; 10 nucleotides match TRBD1. With 6 bases clipped from V and 9 bases from J, the junction kept 5 bases outside the gene matches. The CDR3 has 14 residues. Germline lookup yields CDR1 MNHEY and CDR2 SVGAGI.

This chain connects TRBV6-5 to TRBJ1-5; D gene uncertain. The ends were cut back, 11 bases at V and 5 bases at J, with 13 bases in the middle. The germline CDR1 and CDR2 sequences are MNHEY and SVGAGI. The CDR3 spans 12 residues. DNA of the CDR3: TGTGCCTGGCGAAGAAAGTATCAGCCCCAGCATTTT. Its translation: CAWRRKYQPQHF.

The J gene is TRBJ2-7, the V gene TRBV9; D is unresolved. The CDR3 spans 14 residues. Per germline, CDR1 SGDLS and CDR2 YYNGEE. Trimming cost V 0 bases and J 2 bases, with 9 bases left between them. The CDR3 loop is CASSVASQPYEQYF. The CDR3, as DNA: TGTGCCAGCAGCGTAGCTAGTCAGCCCTACGAGCAGTACTTC.

The chain has TRBV25-1 and TRBJ1-5; a weak D match, TRBD1 (5 bases). Germline V gene lookup returns CDR1 MGHDK and CDR2 SYGVNS. Trimming left V 6 bases short and J 4 bases short, with 13 bases between. CDR3 length: 14 residues. In DNA form, the CDR3 reads TGTGCCAGCAGCGGCGGGACTCGGAATCAGCCCCAGCATTTT. This sequence encodes CASSGGTRNQPQHF. The full variable domain, its missing parts supplied by reference TRBV25-1 and TRBJ1-5, is EADIYQTPRYLVIGTGKKITLECSQTMGHDKMYWYQQDPGMELHLIHYSYGVNSTEKGDLSSESTVSRIRTEHFPLTLESARPSHTSQYLCASSGGTRNQPQHFGDGTRLSIL.

V and J are TRBV7-9 and TRBJ2-7; D is perhaps TRBD1 or TRBD2 (6 bases each). V was clipped by 4 bases and J by 6 bases, with 19 bases between them. The CDR3 covers 15 residues. CDR1 SEHNR and CDR2 FQNEAQ come from the germline V gene (reference sequence). CDR3 in DNA: TGTGCCAGCAGCTCATTATTGCCGGGGGCTGGCGAGCAGTACTTC. It codes for CASSSLLPGAGEQYF.

The chain carries TRBV19 and TRBJ1-1, with 7 positions matching TRBD1. The length of the CDR3 is 13 residues. With V trimmed by 5 bases and J by 5 bases, 5 bases remained unmatched. The V gene's germline CDR1 is LNHDA and CDR2 SQIVND (reference sequence). CDR3 DNA sequence: TGTGCCAGTAGTTCGGGACAGCGTACTGAAGCTTTCTTT. This translates into CASSSGQRTEAFF.

This chain connects TRBV25-1 to TRBJ2-7; TRBD1 might be the D (6 bases). CDR1 is MGHDK and CDR2 is SYGVNS in the germline V gene. V lost 2 bases and J lost 6, with 8 bases in between. The CDR3 is 12 residues long. The CDR3 nucleotides read TGTGCCAGCAGTGAACTAGGGGGCGAGCAGTACTTC. Its protein is CASSELGGEQYF.

The chain combines TRBV7-2 with TRBJ1-3, with D possibly TRBD1 on 6 matching bases. V was shortened by 7 bases and J by 4 bases, with 11 bases between the two germline ends. From germline, CDR1 is SGHTA and CDR2 FQGNSA. The CDR3 is 13 amino acids. As DNA, the CDR3 is TGTGCCAGCACACCGGACAGAGGAAACACCATATATTTT. Its translation is CASTPDRGNTIYF.

CDR3 nucleotides: TGTGCCAGCAGCTTTTTAGCGGGAGGGCTACATGAGCAGTTCTTC. Amino acids: CASSFLAGGLHEQFF. This rearrangement joins TRBV5-6 to TRBJ2-1; 11 positions match TRBD2. J gave up 8 bases and V 2 bases, and 6 bases lay outside the gene matches. This CDR3 is built from 15 residues. Looked up from germline, CDR1 is SGHDT and CDR2 is YYEEEE. Full variable domain (rest looked up from reference TRBV5-6 and TRBJ2-1): DAGVTQSPTHLIKTRGQQVTLRCSPKSGHDTVSWYQQALGQGPQFIFQYYEEEERQRGNFPDRFSGHQFPNYSSELNVNALLLGDSALYLCASSFLAGGLHEQFFGPGTRLTVL.

The chain uses TRBV6-6 and TRBJ1-2; D gene ambiguous. Germline loops: CDR1 MNHNY, CDR2 SVGAGI (reference sequence). Trimming shortened V by 4 bases and J by 3 bases, and 9 bases separated the two germline ends. The CDR3 has 13 amino acids. The CDR3 loop reads CASSSDGYYGYTF. CDR3 in DNA: TGTGCCAGCAGTTCCGACGGATACTATGGCTACACCTTC.

The rearrangement joins TRBV5-1 to TRBJ1-1; 9 nucleotides align to TRBD1. J was trimmed by 7 bases and V by 3 bases; bases with no gene match: 4. The CDR3 has 13 residues. CDR1 is SGHRS and CDR2 is YFSETQ in the germline V gene. CDR3 bases: TGCGCCAGCAGCTCACAGGGGGCTGGTGAAGCTTTCTTT. Residues: CASSSQGAGEAFF.

This CDR3 is CASSGAGGSSGANVLTF. DNA for the CDR3: TGCGCCAGCAGCGGTGCAGGGGGGAGTTCTGGGGCCAACGTCCTGACTTTC. The genes are TRBV5-1 and TRBJ2-6; possibly TRBD1 for D (7 bases). The CDR3 spans 17 residues. V lost 4 bases and J 1 base, leaving 15 bases between the germline ends. CDR1 is SGHRS, CDR2 YFSETQ, per germline.

The J gene is TRBJ1-5, the V gene TRBV6-5, with unresolved D. V lost 0 bases to trimming and J lost 7 bases, with 7 bases between them. The CDR3 is made up of 13 amino acids. Germline assignment: CDR1 MNHEY and CDR2 SVGAGI. As DNA, the CDR3 is TGTGCCAGCAGTTACTCGGTCCGACAGCCCCAGCATTTT. Encoded protein: CASSYSVRQPQHF.

This clone was seen once. The CDR3: CAISDFGLAGGTYEQYF. The CDR3 DNA reads as TGTGCCATCAGTGACTTCGGACTAGCGGGAGGTACCTACGAGCAGTACTTC. The chain joins TRBV10-3 to TRBJ2-7, with 14 bases aligning to TRBD2. The V gene's germline CDR1 is ENHRY and CDR2 SYGVKD. The CDR3 contains 17 residues. Trimming took 3 bases from V and 2 from J; bases not matched to a gene: 6.

The chain joins TRBV6-5 to TRBJ1-4; D not resolved. CDR1 and CDR2 (germline): MNHEY, SVGAGI. Trimming took off 5 bases at V and 7 bases at J, with 14 bases between the two ends. The CDR3 covers 14 residues. CDR3 DNA: TGTGCCAGCAGTCCTGTAAAGTCGGGTGAAAAACTGTTTTTT. Translation gives CASSPVKSGEKLFF.

The chain has TRBV7-9 and TRBJ1-6, with TRBD1 as a possible D gene (6 bases). The CDR3 has 13 residues. The V end lost 5 bases, the J end lost 7 bases, and 9 bases lay between the germline ends. From germline, CDR1 is SEHNR and CDR2 FQNEAQ (reference sequence). This CDR3 reads CASSVQGNSPLHF. The CDR3 DNA is TGTGCCAGCAGCGTACAGGGAAATTCACCCCTCCACTTT.

The genes are TRBV19 and TRBJ1-2; D gene ambiguous. CDR1 is LNHDA and CDR2 is SQIVND in the germline V gene (reference sequence). V lost 3 bases and J 5 bases, leaving 19 bases between the germline ends. This CDR3 has 16 amino acids. CDR3 sequence reads: CASSIGPAGLGYGYTF. DNA for the CDR3: TGTGCCAGTAGTATCGGTCCAGCAGGATTAGGTTATGGCTACACCTTC.